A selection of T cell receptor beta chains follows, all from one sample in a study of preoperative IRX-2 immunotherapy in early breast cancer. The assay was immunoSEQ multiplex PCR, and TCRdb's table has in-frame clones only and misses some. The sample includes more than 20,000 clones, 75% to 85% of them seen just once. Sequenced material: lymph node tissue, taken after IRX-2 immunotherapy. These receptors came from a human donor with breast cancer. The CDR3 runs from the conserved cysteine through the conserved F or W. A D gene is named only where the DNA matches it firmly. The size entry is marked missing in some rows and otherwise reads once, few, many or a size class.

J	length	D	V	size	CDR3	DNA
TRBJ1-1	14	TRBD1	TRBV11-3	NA	CASSIDRGGTEAFF	TGTGCCAGCAGCATAGACAGGGGAGGAACTGAAGCTTTCTTT
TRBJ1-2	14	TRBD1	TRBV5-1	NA	CASSSQGGNYGYTF	TGCGCCAGCAGCTCCCAGGGGGGTAACTATGGCTACACCTTC
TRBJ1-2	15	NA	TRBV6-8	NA	CASSPGPTPGYGYTF	TGTGCCAGCAGTCCGGGACCTACTCCGGGCTATGGCTACACCTTC
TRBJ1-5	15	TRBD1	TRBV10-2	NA	CASRADRRSNQPQHF	TGCGCCAGCAGAGCGGACAGGAGGAGCAATCAGCCCCAGCATTTT
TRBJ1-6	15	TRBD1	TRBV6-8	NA	CASTFRRDRNSPLHF	TGTGCCAGCACCTTCAGGCGGGACAGAAATTCACCCCTCCACTTT
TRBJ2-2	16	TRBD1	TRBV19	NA	CASRSSTGENTGELFF	TGTGCCAGTAGATCGTCGACAGGGGAGAACACCGGGGAGCTGTTTTTT
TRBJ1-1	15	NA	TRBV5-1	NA	CASSVGSLMNTEAFF	TGCGCCAGCAGCGTGGGGTCGTTAATGAACACTGAAGCTTTCTTT
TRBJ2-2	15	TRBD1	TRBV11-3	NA	CASSLGTGDTGELFF	TGTGCCAGCAGCTTGGGGACAGGGGACACCGGGGAGCTGTTTTTT
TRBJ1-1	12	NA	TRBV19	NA	CASSFGNTEAFF	TGTGCCAGTAGTTTTGGGAACACTGAAGCTTTCTTT
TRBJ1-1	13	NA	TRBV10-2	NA	CASNNQGNTEAFF	TGCGCCAGCAATAACCAGGGGAACACTGAAGCTTTCTTT
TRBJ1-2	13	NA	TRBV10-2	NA	CASSEGAINGYTF	TGCGCCAGCAGTGAGGGGGCGATTAATGGCTACACCTTC
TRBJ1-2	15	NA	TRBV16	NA	CASSQGSGYGYGYTF	TGTGCCAGCAGCCAAGGGTCAGGCTATGGCTATGGCTACACCTTC
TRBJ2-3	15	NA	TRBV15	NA	CATSRDFYRGDTQYF	TGTGCCACCAGCAGAGATTTCTATCGGGGAGATACGCAGTATTTT
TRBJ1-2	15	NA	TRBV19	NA	CASSITWGPFYGYTF	TGTGCCAGTAGCATAACGTGGGGCCCGTTCTATGGCTACACCTTC
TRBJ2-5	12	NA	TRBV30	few	CACEFGQETQYF	TGTGCCTGCGAATTCGGGCAAGAGACCCAGTACTTC
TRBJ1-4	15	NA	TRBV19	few	CATRGGSSTNEKLFF	TGTGCCACGAGGGGAGGGTCATCAACTAATGAAAAACTGTTTTTT
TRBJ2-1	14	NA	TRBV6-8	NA	CASAPRWDSNEQFF	TGTGCCAGCGCTCCTAGGTGGGACTCCAATGAGCAGTTCTTC
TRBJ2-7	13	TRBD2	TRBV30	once	CAWRKSGGAEQYF	TGTGCCTGGAGGAAGTCGGGGGGGGCCGAGCAGTACTTC
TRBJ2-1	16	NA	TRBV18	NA	CASSPLRGIQYNEQFF	TGTGCCAGCTCACCCCTCCGAGGTATACAATACAATGAGCAGTTCTTC
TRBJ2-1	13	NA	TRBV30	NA	CAWSRLGYNEQFF	TGTGCCTGGAGTAGACTAGGCTACAATGAGCAGTTCTTC
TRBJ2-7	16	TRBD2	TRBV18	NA	CASSALGLAGNYEQYF	TGTGCCAGCTCCGCCCTAGGACTAGCGGGGAACTACGAGCAGTACTTC
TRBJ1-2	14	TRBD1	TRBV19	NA	CASSWTGGSYGYTF	TGTGCCAGTAGCTGGACAGGGGGGAGCTATGGCTACACCTTC